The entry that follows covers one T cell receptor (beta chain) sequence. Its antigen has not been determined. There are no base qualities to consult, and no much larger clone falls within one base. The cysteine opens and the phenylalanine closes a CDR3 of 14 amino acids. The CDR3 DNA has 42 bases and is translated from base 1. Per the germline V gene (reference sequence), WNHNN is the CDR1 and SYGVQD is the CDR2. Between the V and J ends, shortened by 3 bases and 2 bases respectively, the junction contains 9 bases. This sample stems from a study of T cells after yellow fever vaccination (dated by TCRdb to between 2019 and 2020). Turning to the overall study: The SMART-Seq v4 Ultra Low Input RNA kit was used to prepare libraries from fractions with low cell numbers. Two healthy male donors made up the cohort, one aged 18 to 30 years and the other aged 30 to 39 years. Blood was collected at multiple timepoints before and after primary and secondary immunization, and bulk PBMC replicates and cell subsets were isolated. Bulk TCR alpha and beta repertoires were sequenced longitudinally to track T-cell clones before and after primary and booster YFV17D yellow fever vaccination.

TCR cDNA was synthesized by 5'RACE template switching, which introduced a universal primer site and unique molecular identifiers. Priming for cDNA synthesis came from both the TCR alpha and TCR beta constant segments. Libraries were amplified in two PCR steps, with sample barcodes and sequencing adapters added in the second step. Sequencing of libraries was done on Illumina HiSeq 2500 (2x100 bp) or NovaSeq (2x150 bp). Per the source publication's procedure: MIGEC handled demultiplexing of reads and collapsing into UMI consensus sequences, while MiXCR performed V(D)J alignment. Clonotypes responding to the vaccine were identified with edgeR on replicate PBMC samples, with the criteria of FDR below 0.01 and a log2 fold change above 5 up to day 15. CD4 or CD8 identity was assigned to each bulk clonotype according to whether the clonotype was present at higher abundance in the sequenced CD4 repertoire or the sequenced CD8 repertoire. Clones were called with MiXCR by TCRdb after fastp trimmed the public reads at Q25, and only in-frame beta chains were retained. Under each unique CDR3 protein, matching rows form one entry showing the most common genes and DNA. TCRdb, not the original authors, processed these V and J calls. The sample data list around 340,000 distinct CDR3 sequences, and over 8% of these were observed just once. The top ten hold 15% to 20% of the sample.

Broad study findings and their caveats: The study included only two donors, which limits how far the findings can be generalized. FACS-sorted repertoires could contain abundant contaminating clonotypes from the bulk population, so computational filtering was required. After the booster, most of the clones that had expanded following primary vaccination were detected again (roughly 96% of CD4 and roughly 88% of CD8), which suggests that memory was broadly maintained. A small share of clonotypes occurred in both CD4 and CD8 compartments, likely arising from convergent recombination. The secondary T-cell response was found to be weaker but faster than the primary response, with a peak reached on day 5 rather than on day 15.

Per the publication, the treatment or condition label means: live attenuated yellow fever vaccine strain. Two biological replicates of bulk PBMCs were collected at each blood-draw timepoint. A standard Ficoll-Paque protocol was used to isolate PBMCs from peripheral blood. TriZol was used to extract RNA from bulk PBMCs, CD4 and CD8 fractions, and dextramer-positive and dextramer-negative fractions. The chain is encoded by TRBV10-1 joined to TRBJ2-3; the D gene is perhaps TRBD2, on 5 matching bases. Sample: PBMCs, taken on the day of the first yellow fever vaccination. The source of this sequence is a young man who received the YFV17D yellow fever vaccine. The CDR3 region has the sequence CASSEGRVTDTQYF. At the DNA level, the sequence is TGCGCCAGCAGTGAAGGGCGGGTCACAGATACGCAGTATTTT.